What follows are 15 T cell receptor beta chains derived from one specimen sequenced in a study of T cell responses to AZD1222 COVID-19 vaccine. This table comes from immunoSEQ multiplex PCR, and its TCRdb copy is limited to in-frame clones, with some not included. Here the sample spans 85,000 or so clones, 75% to 90% being singletons. Source: peripheral blood, taken on day 0 of AZD1222 vaccination. Receptors were obtained from an adult in good health.

The rearrangement links TRBV27 to TRBJ1-2, with 7 bases lining up with TRBD1. Germline V gene sequence: CDR1 MNHEY, CDR2 SMNVEV (reference sequence). Trimming removed 5 bases from V and 8 bases from J; junction bases left unmatched: 11. The CDR3 is 14 amino acids. CDR3 coding DNA: TGTGCCAGCAGTCCTCAACAGGGGAGGGGAGGCTACACCTTC. Residues: CASSPQQGRGGYTF.

This clone occurred once. This chain connects TRBV7-9 to TRBJ1-2; no definite D call. V dropped 0 bases and J dropped 5 bases, with 7 bases sitting between them. Germline assignment: CDR1 SEHNR and CDR2 FQNEAQ (reference sequence). The CDR3 contains 13 residues. The CDR3 loop is CASSLAQGYGYTF. Written as DNA, the CDR3 is TGTGCCAGCAGCTTAGCGCAAGGGTATGGCTACACCTTC.

The chain links TRBV10-3 to TRBJ1-5; D unclear. The germline V gene encodes CDR1 ENHRY and CDR2 SYGVKD. Trimming left V 0 bases short and J 3 bases short, with 3 bases between. The CDR3 spans 13 residues. The CDR3 loop reads CAISESYNQPQHF. The CDR3 DNA reads TGTGCCATCAGTGAGTCTTACAATCAGCCCCAGCATTTT.

The chain recombines TRBV7-9 with TRBJ2-7; D is unresolved. The germline CDR1 and CDR2 sequences are SEHNR and FQNEAQ (reference sequence). The germline V and J ends were trimmed by 5 bases and 0 bases, with 14 bases remaining between them. The CDR3 spans 15 residues. The CDR3 DNA reads TGTGCCAGCAGCCCGAGGATTTCAAGCTCCTACGAGCAGTACTTC. Its translation: CASSPRISSSYEQYF. The full variable domain, with the rest looked up from reference TRBV7-9 and TRBJ2-7, is DTGVSQNPRHKITKRGQNVTFRCDPISEHNRLYWYRQTLGQGPEFLTYFQNEAQLEKSRLLSDRFSAERPKGSFSTLEIQRTEQGDSAMYLCASSPRISSSYEQYFGPGTRLTVT.

The chain links TRBV4-2 to TRBJ1-1; D is perhaps TRBD1 (5 bases). The CDR3 consists of 17 residues. Germline V lookup: CDR1 LGHNA, CDR2 YNFKEQ. The V gene lost 1 base and the J gene lost 4 bases, with 19 bases spanning the gap. The CDR3 DNA is TGTGCCAGCAGCCAAGTGGGGGAAGGGGTAGAGGGCACTGAAGCTTTCTTT. Protein product: CASSQVGEGVEGTEAFF.

This rearrangement joins TRBV11-3 to TRBJ1-1; D may be TRBD1 (5 bases). With 1 base removed from V and 3 bases from J, the gap between germline ends came to 12 bases. The germline gives CDR1 SGHNT, CDR2 YENEEA. This CDR3 contains 15 residues. The CDR3 sequence is CASSLGGARDTEAFF. CDR3 DNA: TGTGCCAGCAGCTTAGGAGGGGCGCGGGACACTGAAGCTTTCTTT.

This clone was detected once. This chain connects TRBV7-9 to TRBJ2-6; D tentatively fits TRBD1 or TRBD2 (5 bases each). Trimming took 4 bases from V and 2 from J, leaving 9 bases between them. CDR3 length equals 15 residues. Per germline, CDR1 SEHNR and CDR2 FQNEAQ (reference sequence). CDR3 protein: CASSYLGPGANVLTF. The CDR3 DNA reads as TGTGCCAGCAGCTATTTGGGACCTGGGGCCAACGTCCTGACTTTC.

The V call is TRBV3-1 (or the pseudogene TRBV3-2), the J call TRBJ2-7; D unclear. There are 16 residues in the CDR3. CDR1 is LGHDT and CDR2 is YNNKEL in the germline V gene (reference sequence). Between the trimmed V and J ends, which lost 2 bases and 2 bases, there was a span of 16 bases. CDR3 sequence: CASSQSLLGGTYEQYF. In nucleotides, the CDR3 is TGTGCCAGCAGCCAAAGTCTCTTGGGTGGGACCTACGAGCAGTACTTC.

This clone appeared a single time. The rearrangement joins TRBV18 to TRBJ2-7; no clear D. Germline CDR1 is KGHSH and CDR2 is LQKENI. CDR3 length: 14 residues. The V end lost 2 bases, the J end lost 2 bases, and 10 bases lay between the germline ends. The CDR3 coding sequence is TGTGCCAGCTCACCAGTGACCACGACCTACGAGCAGTACTTC. Translation: CASSPVTTTYEQYF.

The rearrangement uses TRBV21-1 and TRBJ1-5; the D call TRBD1 from the table was never checked on the DNA. TRBV21-1 counts as a pseudogene. The CDR3 spans 18 residues. CDR3 amino acids: CASSKALRQFVNNQPQHF. The CDR3 DNA reads TGTGCCAGCAGCAAAGCCCTTCGACAGTTTGTGAACAATCAGCCCCAGCATTTT.

The chain recombines TRBV27 with TRBJ1-6; the match to TRBD1 covers 7 bases. CDR1 is MNHEY and CDR2 is SMNVEV in the germline V gene (reference sequence). The CDR3 sequence is 15 residues long. J lost 7 bases, V lost 4 bases, and 7 bases had no gene match. CDR3 nucleotides: TGTGCCAGCAGTTCTTGGGACAGACTAAATTCACCCCTCCACTTT. Residues: CASSSWDRLNSPLHF.

V usage is TRBV5-6 and J usage is TRBJ1-1, with D tentatively TRBD1 (5 bases). Trimming left V 0 bases short and J 3 bases short, with 15 bases between. Germline CDR1 is SGHDT and CDR2 is YYEEEE. The CDR3 covers 16 residues. CDR3 protein: CASSLGFPRQYTEAFF. In nucleotides, the CDR3 is TGTGCCAGCAGCTTGGGGTTCCCACGACAGTACACTGAAGCTTTCTTT.

The rearrangement joins TRBV11-1 to TRBJ1-1; 8 nucleotides align to TRBD1. The CDR3 extends over 16 amino acids. V gave up 5 bases and J gave up 0 bases; unmatched junction bases: 8. Germline CDR1 and CDR2: SGHAT and FQDESV (reference sequence). DNA for the CDR3: TGTGCCAGCAGCCAGAGACAGGGGCATTTGAACACTGAAGCTTTCTTT. Encoded protein: CASSQRQGHLNTEAFF.

The rearrangement uses TRBV24-1 and TRBJ1-3; no clear D. CDR1 KGHDR and CDR2 SFDVKD come from the germline V gene. CDR3 size: 14 residues. Trimming shortened V by 1 base and J by 4 bases, and 7 bases separated the two germline ends. The CDR3 DNA is TGTGCCACCAGTGATTTTCCGGCGGGAAACACCATATATTTT. This translates into CATSDFPAGNTIYF.

This clone occurred once. The J gene is TRBJ1-2, the V gene TRBV15, with D perhaps matching TRBD1 (5 bases). Germline lookup yields CDR1 LNHNV and CDR2 YYDKDF (reference sequence). The CDR3 is made up of 13 amino acids. Deletions cut 5 bases from V and 8 bases from J, with 15 bases between. CDR3: CATSRRGFRGYTF. CDR3 DNA sequence: TGTGCCACCAGCCGTCGGGGGTTTCGCGGCTACACCTTC.